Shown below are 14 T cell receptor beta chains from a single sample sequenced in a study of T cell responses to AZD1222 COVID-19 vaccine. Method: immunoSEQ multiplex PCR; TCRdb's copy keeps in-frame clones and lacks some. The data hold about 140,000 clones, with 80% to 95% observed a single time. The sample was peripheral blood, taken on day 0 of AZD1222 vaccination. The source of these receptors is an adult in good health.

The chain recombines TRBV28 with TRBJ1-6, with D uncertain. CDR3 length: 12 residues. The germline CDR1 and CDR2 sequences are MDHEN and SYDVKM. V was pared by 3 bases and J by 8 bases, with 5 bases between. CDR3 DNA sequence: TGTGCCAGCAGTTTCCAAGATTCACCCCTCCACTTT. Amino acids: CASSFQDSPLHF.

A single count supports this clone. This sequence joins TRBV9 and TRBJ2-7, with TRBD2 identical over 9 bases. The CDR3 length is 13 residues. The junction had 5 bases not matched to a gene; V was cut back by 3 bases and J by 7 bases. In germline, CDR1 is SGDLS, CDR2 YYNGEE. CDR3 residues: CASSGFLAGEQYF. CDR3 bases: TGTGCCAGCAGCGGGTTCCTAGCGGGGGAGCAGTACTTC. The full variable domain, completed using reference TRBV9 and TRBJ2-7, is DSGVTQTPKHLITATGQRVTLRCSPRSGDLSVYWYQQSLDQGLQFLIQYYNGEERAKGNILERFSAQQFPDLHSELNLSSLELGDSALYFCASSGFLAGEQYFGPGTRLTVT.

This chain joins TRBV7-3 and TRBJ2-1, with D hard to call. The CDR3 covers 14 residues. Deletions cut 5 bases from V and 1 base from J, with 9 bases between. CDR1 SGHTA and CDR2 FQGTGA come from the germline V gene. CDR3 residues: CASSLRESYNEQFF. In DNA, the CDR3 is TGTGCCAGCAGCCTCCGAGAGTCCTACAATGAGCAGTTCTTC. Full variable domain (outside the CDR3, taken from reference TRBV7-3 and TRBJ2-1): GAGVSQTPSNKVTEKGKYVELRCDPISGHTALYWYRQSLGQGPEFLIYFQGTGAADDSGLPNDRFFAVRPEGSVSTLKIQRTERGDSAVYLCASSLRESYNEQFFGPGTRLTVL.

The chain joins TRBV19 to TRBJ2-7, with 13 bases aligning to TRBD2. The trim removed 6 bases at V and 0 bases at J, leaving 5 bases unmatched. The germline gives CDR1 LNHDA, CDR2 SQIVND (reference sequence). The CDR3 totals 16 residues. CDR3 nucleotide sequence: TGTGCCAGTAGGTCGGGACTAGCGGGGAGCTCCTACGAGCAGTACTTC. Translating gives CASRSGLAGSSYEQYF. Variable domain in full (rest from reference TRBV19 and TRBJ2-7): DGGITQSPKYLFRKEGQNVTLSCEQNLNHDAMYWYRQDPGQGLRLIYYSQIVNDFQKGDIAEGYSVSREKKESFPLTVTSAQKNPTAFYLCASRSGLAGSSYEQYFGPGTRLTVT.

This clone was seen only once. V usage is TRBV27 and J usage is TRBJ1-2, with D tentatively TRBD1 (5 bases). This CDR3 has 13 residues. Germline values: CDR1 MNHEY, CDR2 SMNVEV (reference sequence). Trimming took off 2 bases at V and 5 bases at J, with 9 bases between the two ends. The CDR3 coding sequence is TGTGCCAGCAGTTTAGGCAGGGCTTATGGCTACACCTTC. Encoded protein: CASSLGRAYGYTF.

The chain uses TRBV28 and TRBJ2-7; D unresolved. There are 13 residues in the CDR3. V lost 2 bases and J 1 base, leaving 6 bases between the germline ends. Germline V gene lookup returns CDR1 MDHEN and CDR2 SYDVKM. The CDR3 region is CASSLPESYEQYF. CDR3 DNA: TGTGCCAGCAGTTTACCAGAATCCTACGAGCAGTACTTC.

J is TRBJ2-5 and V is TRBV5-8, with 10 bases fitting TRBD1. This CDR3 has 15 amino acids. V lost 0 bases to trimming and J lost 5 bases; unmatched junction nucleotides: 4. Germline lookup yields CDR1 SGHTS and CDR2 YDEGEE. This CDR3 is CASSLGQGARETQYF. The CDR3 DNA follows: TGTGCCAGCAGCTTGGGACAGGGGGCTAGGGAGACCCAGTACTTC.

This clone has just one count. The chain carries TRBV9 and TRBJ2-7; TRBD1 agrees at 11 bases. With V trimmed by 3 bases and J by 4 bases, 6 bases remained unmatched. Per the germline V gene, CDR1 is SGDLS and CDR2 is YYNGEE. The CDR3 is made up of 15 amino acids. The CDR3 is CASSGAGTGGYEQYF. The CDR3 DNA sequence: TGTGCCAGCAGCGGCGCCGGGACAGGGGGATACGAGCAGTACTTC.

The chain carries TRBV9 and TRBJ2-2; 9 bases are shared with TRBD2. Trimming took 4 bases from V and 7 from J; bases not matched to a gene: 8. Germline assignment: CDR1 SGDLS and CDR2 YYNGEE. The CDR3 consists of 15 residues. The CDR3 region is CASSKEREAFGELFF. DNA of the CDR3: TGTGCCAGCAGCAAAGAGCGGGAGGCATTCGGGGAGCTGTTTTTT.

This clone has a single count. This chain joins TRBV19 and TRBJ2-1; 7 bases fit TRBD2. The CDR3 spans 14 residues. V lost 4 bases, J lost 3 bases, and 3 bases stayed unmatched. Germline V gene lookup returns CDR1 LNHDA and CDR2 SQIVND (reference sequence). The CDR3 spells CASSNQRGYNEQFF. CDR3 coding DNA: TGTGCCAGTAGTAACCAGCGGGGCTACAATGAGCAGTTCTTC.

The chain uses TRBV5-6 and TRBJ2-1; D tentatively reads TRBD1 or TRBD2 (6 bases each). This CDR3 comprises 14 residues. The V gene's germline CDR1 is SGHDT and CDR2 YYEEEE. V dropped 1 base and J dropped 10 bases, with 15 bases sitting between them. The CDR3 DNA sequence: TGTGCCAGCAGCTTGCTCCCGGGGGCAGGGGAGCAGTTCTTC. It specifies CASSLLPGAGEQFF.

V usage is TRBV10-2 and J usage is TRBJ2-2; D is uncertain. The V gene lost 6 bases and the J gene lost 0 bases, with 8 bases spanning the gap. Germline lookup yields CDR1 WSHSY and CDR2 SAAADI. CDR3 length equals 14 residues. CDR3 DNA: TGCGCCAGCAGGCGCGCAGCGAACACCGGGGAGCTGTTTTTT. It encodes CASRRAANTGELFF.

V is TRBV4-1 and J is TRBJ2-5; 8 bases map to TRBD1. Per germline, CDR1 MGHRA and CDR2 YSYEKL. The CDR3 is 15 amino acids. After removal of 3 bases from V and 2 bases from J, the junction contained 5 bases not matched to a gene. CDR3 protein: CASSHRRTGQETQYF. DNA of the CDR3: TGCGCCAGCAGCCACAGACGGACAGGGCAAGAGACCCAGTACTTC.

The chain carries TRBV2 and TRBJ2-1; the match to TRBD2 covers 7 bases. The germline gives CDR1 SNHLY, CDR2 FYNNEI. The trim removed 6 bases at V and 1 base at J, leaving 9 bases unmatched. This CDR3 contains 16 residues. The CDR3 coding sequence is TGTGCCAGCAGCTCCTTAGCGGGTGAATCCTACAATGAGCAGTTCTTC. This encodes CASSSLAGESYNEQFF.